The present T cell receptor beta chain was sequenced within a study of T cell responses to AZD1222 COVID-19 vaccine. General study results and limits: Only six people who got AZD1222 tested seropositive at baseline.

Profiled with immunoSEQ multiplex PCR; TCRdb holds only in-frame clones, not every one. The sample has about 130,000 clones, just over 90% seen once. CDR3 size: 13 residues. Trimming pared 4 bases from V and 4 bases from J, leaving 10 bases between. The V gene's germline CDR1 is SGHAT and CDR2 FQNNGV. Notes on this clone: Antigen specificity is unknown.

The TCR was taken from an adult in good health. The sample here was peripheral blood, taken on day 0 of AZD1222 vaccination. V and J are TRBV11-2 and TRBJ1-1; weak D call: TRBD1 (6 bases). CDR3 in amino acids: CASSSQGFTEAFF. CDR3 nucleotide sequence: TGTGCCAGCAGCTCTCAGGGGTTCACTGAAGCTTTCTTT.